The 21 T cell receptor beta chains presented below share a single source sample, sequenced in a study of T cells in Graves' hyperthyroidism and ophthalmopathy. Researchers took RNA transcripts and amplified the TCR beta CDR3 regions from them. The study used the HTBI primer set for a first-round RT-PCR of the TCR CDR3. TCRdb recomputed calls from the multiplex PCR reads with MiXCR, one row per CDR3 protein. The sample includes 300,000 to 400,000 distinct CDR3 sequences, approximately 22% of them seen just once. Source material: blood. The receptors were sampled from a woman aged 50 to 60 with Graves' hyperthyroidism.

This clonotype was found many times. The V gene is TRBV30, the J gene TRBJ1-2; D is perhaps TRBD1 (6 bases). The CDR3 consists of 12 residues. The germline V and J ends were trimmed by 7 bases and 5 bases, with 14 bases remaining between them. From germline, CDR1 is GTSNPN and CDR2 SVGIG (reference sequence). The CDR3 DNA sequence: TGTGCCTCGAGGGCGGGGGCTTATGGCTACACCTTC. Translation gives CASRAGAYGYTF.

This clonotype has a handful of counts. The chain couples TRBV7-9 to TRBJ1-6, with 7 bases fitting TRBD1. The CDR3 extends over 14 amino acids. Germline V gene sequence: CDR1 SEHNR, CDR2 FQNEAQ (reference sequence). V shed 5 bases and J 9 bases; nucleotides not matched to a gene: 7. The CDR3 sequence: CASSPTGQLSPLHF. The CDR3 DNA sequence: TGTGCCAGCAGCCCTACGGGACAGCTTTCACCCCTCCACTTT.

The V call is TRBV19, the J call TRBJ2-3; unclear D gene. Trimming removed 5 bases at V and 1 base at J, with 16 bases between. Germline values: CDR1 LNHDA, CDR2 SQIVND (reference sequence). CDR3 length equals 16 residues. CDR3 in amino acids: CASSDGYYDRTDTQYF. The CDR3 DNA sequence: TGTGCCAGTAGTGACGGATACTATGACCGCACAGATACGCAGTATTTT.

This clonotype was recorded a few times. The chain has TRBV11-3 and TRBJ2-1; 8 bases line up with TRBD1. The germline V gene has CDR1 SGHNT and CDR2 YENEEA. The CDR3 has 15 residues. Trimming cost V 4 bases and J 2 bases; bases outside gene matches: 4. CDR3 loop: CASSSGQVTYNEQFF. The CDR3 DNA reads TGTGCCAGCAGCTCGGGACAGGTTACCTACAATGAGCAGTTCTTC.

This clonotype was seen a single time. The CDR3 loop reads CASTTTNPNTGELFF. The CDR3 nucleotides read TGTGCCAGCACCACGACAAACCCTAACACCGGGGAGCTGTTTTTT. The chain has TRBV12-3 or TRBV12-4 and TRBJ2-2; D is unresolved. The CDR3 extends over 15 amino acids. V lost 7 bases, J lost 2 bases, and 14 bases lay in between.

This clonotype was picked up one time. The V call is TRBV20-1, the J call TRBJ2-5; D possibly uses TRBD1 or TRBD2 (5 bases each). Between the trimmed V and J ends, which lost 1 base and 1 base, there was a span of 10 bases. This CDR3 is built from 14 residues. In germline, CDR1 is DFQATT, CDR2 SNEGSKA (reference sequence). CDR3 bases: TGCAGTGCTAGAGGGGACGTCGTCCAAGAGACCCAGTACTTC. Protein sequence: CSARGDVVQETQYF.

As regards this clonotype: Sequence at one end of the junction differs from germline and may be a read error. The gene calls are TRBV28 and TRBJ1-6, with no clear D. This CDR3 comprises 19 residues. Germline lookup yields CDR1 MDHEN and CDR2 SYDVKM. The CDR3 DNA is TGTGCCAGCAGTCCTAGGCGCGCTGGACGTAGCTCCTATTATTCACCCCTCCACTTT. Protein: CASSPRRAGRSSYYSPLHF.

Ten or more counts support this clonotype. This CDR3 reads CASTEEGAQQYF. CDR3 sequence (DNA): TGTGCCAGCACCGAGGAGGGGGCCCAGCAGTACTTC. The gene calls are TRBV2 and TRBJ2-7; D might be TRBD1 (7 bases). With 7 bases removed from V and 8 bases from J, the gap between germline ends came to 15 bases. Germline CDR1 reads SNHLY; CDR2 reads FYNNEI. This CDR3 region has 12 residues. Full variable domain (remainder filled in from reference TRBV2 and TRBJ2-7): EPEVTQTPSHQVTQMGQEVILRCVPISNHLYFYWYRQILGQKVEFLVSFYNNEISEKSEIFDDQFSVERPDGSNFTLKIRSTKLEDSAMYFCASTEEGAQQYFGPGTRLTVT.

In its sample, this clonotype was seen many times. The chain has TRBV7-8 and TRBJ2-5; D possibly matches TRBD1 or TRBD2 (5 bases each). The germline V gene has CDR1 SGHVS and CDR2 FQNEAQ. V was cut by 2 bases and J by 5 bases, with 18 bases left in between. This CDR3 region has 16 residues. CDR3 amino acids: CASSLRPSGPWETQYF. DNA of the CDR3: TGTGCCAGCAGCTTACGCCCATCGGGGCCGTGGGAGACCCAGTACTTC. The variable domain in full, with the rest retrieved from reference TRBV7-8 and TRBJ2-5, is GAGVSQSPRYKVAKRGQDVALRCDPISGHVSLFWYQQALGQGPEFLTYFQNEAQLDKSGLPSDRFFAERPEGSVSTLKIQRTQQEDSAVYLCASSLRPSGPWETQYFGPGTRLLVL.

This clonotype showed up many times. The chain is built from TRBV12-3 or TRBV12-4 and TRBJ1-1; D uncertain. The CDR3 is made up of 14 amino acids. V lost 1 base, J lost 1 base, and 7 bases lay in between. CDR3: CASSLGVKNTEAFF. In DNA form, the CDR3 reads TGTGCCAGCAGTTTAGGGGTAAAGAACACTGAAGCTTTCTTT.

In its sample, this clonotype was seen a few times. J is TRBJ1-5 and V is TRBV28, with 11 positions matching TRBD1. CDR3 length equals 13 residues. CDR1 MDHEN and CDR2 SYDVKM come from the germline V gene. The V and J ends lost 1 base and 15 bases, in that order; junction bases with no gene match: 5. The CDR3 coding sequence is TGTGCCAGCAGTTTATCGGGACAGGGGGGGGGGCATTTT. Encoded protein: CASSLSGQGGGHF. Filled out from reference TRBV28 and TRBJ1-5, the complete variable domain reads DVKVTQSSRYLVKRTGEKVFLECVQDMDHENMFWYRQDPGLGLRLIYFSYDVKMKEKGDIPEGYSVSREKKERFSLILESASTNQTSMYLCASSLSGQGGGHFGDGTRLSIL.

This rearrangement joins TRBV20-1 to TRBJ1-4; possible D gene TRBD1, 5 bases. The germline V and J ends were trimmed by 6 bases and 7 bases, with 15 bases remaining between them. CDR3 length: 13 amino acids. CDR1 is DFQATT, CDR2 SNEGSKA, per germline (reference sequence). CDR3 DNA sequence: TGCAGTGCAACCAGCGGGGCCCTTGAAAAACTGTTTTTT. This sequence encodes CSATSGALEKLFF.

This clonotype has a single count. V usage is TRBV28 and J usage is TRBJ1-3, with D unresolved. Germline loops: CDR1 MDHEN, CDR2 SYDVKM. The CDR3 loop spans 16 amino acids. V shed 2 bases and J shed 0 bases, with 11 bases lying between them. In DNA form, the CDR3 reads TGTGCCAGCAGTTTACCCGGGCTCCTCTCTGGAAACACCATATATTTT. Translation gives CASSLPGLLSGNTIYF.

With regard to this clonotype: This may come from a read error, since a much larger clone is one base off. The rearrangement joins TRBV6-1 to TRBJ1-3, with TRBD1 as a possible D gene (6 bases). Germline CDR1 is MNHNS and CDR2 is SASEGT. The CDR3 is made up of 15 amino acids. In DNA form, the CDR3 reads TGTGCCAGCAGTGAAAGGGGGAGCTCTGGAAACACCGTATATTTT. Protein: CASSERGSSGNTVYF.

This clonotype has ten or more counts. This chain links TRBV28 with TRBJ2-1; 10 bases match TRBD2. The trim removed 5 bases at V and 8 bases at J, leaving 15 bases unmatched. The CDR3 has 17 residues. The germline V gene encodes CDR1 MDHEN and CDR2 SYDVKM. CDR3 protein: CASSPQLSSGRTHEQFF. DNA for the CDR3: TGTGCCAGCAGTCCCCAACTCTCTAGCGGGAGAACGCATGAGCAGTTCTTC.

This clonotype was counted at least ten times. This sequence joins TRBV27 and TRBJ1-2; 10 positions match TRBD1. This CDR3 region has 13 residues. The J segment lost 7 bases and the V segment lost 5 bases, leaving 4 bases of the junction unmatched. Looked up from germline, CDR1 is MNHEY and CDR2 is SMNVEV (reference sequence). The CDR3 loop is CASSPRTGGGYTF. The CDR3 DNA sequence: TGTGCCAGCAGTCCTCGGACAGGGGGTGGCTACACCTTC.

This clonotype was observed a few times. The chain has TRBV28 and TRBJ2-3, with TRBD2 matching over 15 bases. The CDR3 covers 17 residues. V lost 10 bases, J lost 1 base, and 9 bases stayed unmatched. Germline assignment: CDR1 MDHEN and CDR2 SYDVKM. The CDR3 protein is CAITGTSGRRGTDTQYF. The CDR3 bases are TGTGCCATCACAGGGACTAGCGGGAGGAGGGGCACAGATACGCAGTATTTT.

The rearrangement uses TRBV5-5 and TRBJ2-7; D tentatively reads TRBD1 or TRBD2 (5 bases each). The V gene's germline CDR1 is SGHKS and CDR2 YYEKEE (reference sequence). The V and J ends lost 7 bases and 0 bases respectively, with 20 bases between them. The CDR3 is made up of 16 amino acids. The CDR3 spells CASRPRGGMSSYEQYF. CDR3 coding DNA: TGTGCCAGCCGCCCACGTGGGGGTATGAGCTCCTACGAGCAGTACTTC.

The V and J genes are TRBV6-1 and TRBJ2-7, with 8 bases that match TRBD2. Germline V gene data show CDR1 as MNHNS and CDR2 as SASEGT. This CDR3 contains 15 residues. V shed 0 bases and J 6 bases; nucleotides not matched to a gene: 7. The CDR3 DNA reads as TGTGCCAGCAGTGAAGCTTGGCTAGCGGGTTCCGAGCAGTACTTC. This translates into CASSEAWLAGSEQYF.

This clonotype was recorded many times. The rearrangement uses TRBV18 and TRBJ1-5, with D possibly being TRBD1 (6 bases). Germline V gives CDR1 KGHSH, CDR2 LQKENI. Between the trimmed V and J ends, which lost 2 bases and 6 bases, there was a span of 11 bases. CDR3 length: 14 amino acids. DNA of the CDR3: TGTGCCAGCTCACCAGGGGGCGGGGGTCAGCCCCAGCATTTT. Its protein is CASSPGGGGQPQHF.

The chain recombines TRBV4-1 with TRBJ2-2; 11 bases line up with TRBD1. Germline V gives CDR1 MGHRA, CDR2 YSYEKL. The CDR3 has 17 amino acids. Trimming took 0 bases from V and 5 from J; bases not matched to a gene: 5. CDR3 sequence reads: CASSQDRDRGRTGELFF. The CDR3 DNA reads TGCGCCAGCAGCCAAGATCGGGACAGGGGGAGGACCGGGGAGCTGTTTTTT.